Detailed here is one T cell receptor (beta chain). Its specificity is not known. The entry originates in a study of cytomegalovirus exposure and HLA in healthy donors. Study observations and caveats: Most TCR sequences proved rare, with some public TCRs found in many donors. First-cohort TCR clusters tended to co-occur in the approximately 120 validation repertoires, a later analysis found. For cytomegalovirus status, the classifier reportedly gave diagnoses with high specificity and sensitivity.

Sequencing used immunoSEQ multiplex PCR; TCRdb keeps in-frame clones, though not all of them. Of about 360,000 clones in the sample, approximately 90% are singletons; the top ten hold approximately 0.8%. The sample comprised PBMCs. The TCR sequence derives from a woman between 18 and 29 years old in good health and CMV-seronegative.

The CDR3 DNA reads as TGTGCCAGCAGGGACAGGAACACCGGGGAGCTGTTTTTT. It codes for CASRDRNTGELFF. The chain is built from TRBV21-1 and TRBJ2-2; TRBD1 is the table's D call, not checked against the DNA. TRBV21-1 is an annotated pseudogene. The CDR3 runs to 13 residues.